The 10 T cell receptor beta chains given below trace back to one sample, sequenced in a study of blood T cell repertoires in COVID-19. Here immunoSEQ multiplex PCR was the method, and the copy in TCRdb shows in-frame clones only, minus some. The data contain about 70,000 clones, more than 65% of them singletons. The specimen sequenced was peripheral blood. The receptor source for this set is a woman older than 75 with active or convalescent COVID-19.

This chain links TRBV30 with TRBJ2-7; D is possibly TRBD1 (6 bases). This CDR3 has 13 amino acids. The germline V gene encodes CDR1 GTSNPN and CDR2 SVGIG (reference sequence). Trimming removed 4 bases at V and 3 bases at J, with 13 bases between. CDR3: CAWTPQGRYEQYF. The CDR3 nucleotides are TGTGCCTGGACACCTCAGGGGCGCTACGAGCAGTACTTC. Variable domain in full (rest from reference TRBV30 and TRBJ2-7): SQTIHQWPATLVQPVGSPLSLECTVEGTSNPNLYWYRQAAGRGLQLLFYSVGIGQISSEVPQNLSASRPQDRQFILSSKKLLLSDSGFYLCAWTPQGRYEQYFGPGTRLTVT.

This clone has just a few counts. The V and J genes are TRBV12-5 and TRBJ2-3; 14 bases line up with TRBD2. J gave up 6 bases and V 1 base, and 6 bases lay outside the gene matches. The CDR3 length is 17 residues. Germline-derived CDR1 and CDR2 are LGHNT and FRNRAP. The CDR3 sequence: CASGLARTSGGSDTQYF. The CDR3 coding sequence is TGTGCTAGTGGTTTGGCCCGGACTAGCGGGGGGTCGGATACGCAGTATTTT.

The rearrangement links TRBV14 to TRBJ1-2; perhaps TRBD1 as D (6 bases). The CDR3 runs 14 residues. Per germline, CDR1 SGHDN and CDR2 FVKESK. V lost 0 bases and J 8 bases, leaving 13 bases between the germline ends. The CDR3 here is CASSQDITGWGYTF. The CDR3 DNA sequence: TGTGCCAGCAGCCAAGATATCACAGGGTGGGGCTACACCTTC.

The chain couples TRBV6-5 to TRBJ1-1, with D tentatively TRBD1 (5 bases). The germline V gene has CDR1 MNHEY and CDR2 SVGAGI. V dropped 6 bases and J dropped 0 bases, with 11 bases sitting between them. The CDR3 runs to 14 residues. CDR3 residues: CASRLGGMNTEAFF. CDR3 DNA: TGTGCCAGCAGACTCGGGGGTATGAACACTGAAGCTTTCTTT.

This clone was detected only once. The DNA for the CDR3 is TGTGCCAGCAGCTCACAGACAGGGTTGGATGAAAAACTGTTTTTT. It is translated as CASSSQTGLDEKLFF. The genes are TRBV7-2 and TRBJ1-4; 7 positions agree with TRBD1. From germline, CDR1 is SGHTA and CDR2 FQGNSA. This CDR3 is 15 amino acids long. The trim removed 4 bases at V and 6 bases at J, leaving 8 bases unmatched.

This rearrangement joins TRBV19 to TRBJ2-5; D might be TRBD1 (5 bases). V gave up 1 base and J gave up 6 bases, with 15 bases separating them. Germline V gene lookup returns CDR1 LNHDA and CDR2 SQIVND (reference sequence). This CDR3 comprises 15 residues. The DNA of the CDR3 is TGTGCCAGTAGTATAGGTCAGGGAAACCTAAAGACCCAGTACTTC. It encodes CASSIGQGNLKTQYF.

The chain employs TRBV29-1 and TRBJ1-4, with D perhaps matching TRBD1 (5 bases). The ends were cut back, 6 bases at V and 8 bases at J, with 10 bases in the middle. The CDR3 has 11 residues. The germline CDR1 and CDR2 sequences are SQVTM and ANQGSEA. Here the CDR3 DNA reads TGCAGCGTGGGGGAGGTCGAAAAACTGTTTTTT. As protein: CSVGEVEKLFF.

The V call is TRBV27, the J call TRBJ2-1; D perhaps matches TRBD1 (5 bases). V lost 1 base and J lost 9, with 13 bases in between. Germline CDR1 MNHEY, CDR2 SMNVEV (reference sequence). This CDR3 spans 14 amino acids. CDR3 DNA sequence: TGTGCCAGCAGTTTATTAAGGGGATTAGGTGAGCAGTTCTTC. It translates to CASSLLRGLGEQFF.

The gene calls are TRBV6-2 or TRBV6-3 and TRBJ2-5; 9 bases map to TRBD1. Germline V gives CDR1 MNHEY, CDR2 SVGEGT. The J segment lost 4 bases and the V segment lost 4 bases, leaving 13 bases of the junction unmatched. The CDR3 runs to 17 residues. This CDR3 is CASSWTPADRGAETQYF. The CDR3 DNA is TGTGCCAGCAGTTGGACGCCCGCCGACAGGGGGGCAGAGACCCAGTACTTC.

The chain employs TRBV24-1 and TRBJ1-2, with 8 bases fitting TRBD1. CDR1 KGHDR and CDR2 SFDVKD come from the germline V gene. Trimming cost V 5 bases and J 7 bases; bases outside gene matches: 5. CDR3 length equals 13 residues. The CDR3 DNA sequence: TGTGCCACCAGTGTACGACAGGGGTCTGGCTACACCTTC. This gives the protein CATSVRQGSGYTF.